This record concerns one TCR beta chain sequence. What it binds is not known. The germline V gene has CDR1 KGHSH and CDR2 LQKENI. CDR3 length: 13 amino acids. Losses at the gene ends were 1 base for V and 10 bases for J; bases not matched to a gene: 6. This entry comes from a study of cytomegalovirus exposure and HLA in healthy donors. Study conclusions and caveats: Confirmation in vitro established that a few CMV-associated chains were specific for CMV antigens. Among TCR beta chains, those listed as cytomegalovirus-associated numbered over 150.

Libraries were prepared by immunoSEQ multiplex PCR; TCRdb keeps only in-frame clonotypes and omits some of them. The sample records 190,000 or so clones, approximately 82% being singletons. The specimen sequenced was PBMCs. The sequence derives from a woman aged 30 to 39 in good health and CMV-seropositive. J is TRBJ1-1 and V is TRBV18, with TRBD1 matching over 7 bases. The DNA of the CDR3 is TGTGCCAGCTCACCACGGACAGGCGATGCAGCTTTCTTT. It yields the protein CASSPRTGDAAFF.